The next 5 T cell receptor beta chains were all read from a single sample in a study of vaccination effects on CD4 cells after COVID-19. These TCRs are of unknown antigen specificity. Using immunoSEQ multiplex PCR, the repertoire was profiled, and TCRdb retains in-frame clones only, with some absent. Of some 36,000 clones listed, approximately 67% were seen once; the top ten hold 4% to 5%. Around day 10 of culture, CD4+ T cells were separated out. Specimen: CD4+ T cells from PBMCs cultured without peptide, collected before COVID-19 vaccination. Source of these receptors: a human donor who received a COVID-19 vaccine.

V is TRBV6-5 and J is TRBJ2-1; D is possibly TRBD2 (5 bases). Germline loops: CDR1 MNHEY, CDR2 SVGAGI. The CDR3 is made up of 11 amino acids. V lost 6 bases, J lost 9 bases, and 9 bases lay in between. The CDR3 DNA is TGTGCCAGCAGACTAGTCCTTGAGCAGTTCTTC. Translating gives CASRLVLEQFF.

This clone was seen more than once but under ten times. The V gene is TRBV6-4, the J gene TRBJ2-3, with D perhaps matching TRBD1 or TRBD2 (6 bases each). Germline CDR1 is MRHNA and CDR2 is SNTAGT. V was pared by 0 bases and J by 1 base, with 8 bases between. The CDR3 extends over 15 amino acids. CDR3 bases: TGTGCCAGCAGTGACTCCGGGGGCCGCACAGATACGCAGTATTTT. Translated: CASSDSGGRTDTQYF.

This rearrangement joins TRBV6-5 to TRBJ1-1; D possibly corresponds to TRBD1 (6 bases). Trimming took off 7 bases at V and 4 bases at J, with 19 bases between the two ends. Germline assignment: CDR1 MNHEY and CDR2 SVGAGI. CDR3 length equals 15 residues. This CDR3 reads CASKSYGGPTTEAFF. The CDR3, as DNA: TGTGCCAGCAAGTCATATGGGGGGCCAACCACTGAAGCTTTCTTT.

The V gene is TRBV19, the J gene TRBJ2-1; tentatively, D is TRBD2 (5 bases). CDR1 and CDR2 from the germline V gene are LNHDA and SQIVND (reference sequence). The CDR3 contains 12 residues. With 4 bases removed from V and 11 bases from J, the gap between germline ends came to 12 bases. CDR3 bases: TGTGCCAGTAGTACCGGTGAGGGTAAGCAGTTCTTC. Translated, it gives CASSTGEGKQFF.

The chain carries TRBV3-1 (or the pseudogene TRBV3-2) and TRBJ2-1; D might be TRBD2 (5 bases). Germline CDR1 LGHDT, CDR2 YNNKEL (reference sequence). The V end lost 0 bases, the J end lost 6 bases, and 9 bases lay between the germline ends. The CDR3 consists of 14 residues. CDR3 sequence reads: CASSQEGGSNEQFF. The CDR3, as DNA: TGTGCCAGCAGCCAAGAAGGCGGGTCCAATGAGCAGTTCTTC.